The rows below give T cell receptor beta chains drawn from one sample of a study of cytomegalovirus exposure and HLA in healthy donors. Here immunoSEQ multiplex PCR was the method, and the copy in TCRdb shows in-frame clones only, minus some. The table lists roughly 190,000 clones, approximately 84% of them singletons. The sample comprised PBMCs. Receptors originate from a man between 50 and 59 years old in good health and CMV-seronegative. CDR3s include the opening cysteine and the closing phenylalanine or tryptophan. Each record gives: J gene, D gene, V gene, clone size, CDR3 DNA, CDR3 protein. The D gene is left open where the match is weak. Clone size is given for some rows only: seen once, a few or many times, or a class if the clone is expanded.

TRBJ2-1 | - | TRBV7-2 | - | TGTGCCAGCAGCTTAGATGGGGGCCTGCAGTTCTTC | CASSLDGGLQFF
TRBJ2-2 | TRBD1 | TRBV19 | - | TGTGCCACCGTAGGCGGACAGGGGCACACCGGGGAGCTGTTTTTT | CATVGGQGHTGELFF
TRBJ1-3 | - | TRBV6-5 | - | TGTGCCAGCAGTTACTCCGGGGGCTCTGGAAACACCATATATTTT | CASSYSGGSGNTIYF
TRBJ2-7 | - | TRBV27 | - | TGTGCCAGCAGTTTCTCCTCATGGAGCCGCTACGAGCAGTACTTC | CASSFSSWSRYEQYF
TRBJ2-6 | - | TRBV19 | - | TGTGCCAGTAGTATCGACAGCTCTGGGGCCAACGTCCTGACTTTC | CASSIDSSGANVLTF
TRBJ2-5 | - | TRBV5-8 | - | TGTGCCAGCAGTTTCCCTGGATGGGAGAACCAAGAGACCCAGTACTTC | CASSFPGWENQETQYF
TRBJ2-2 | TRBD2 | TRBV27 | once | TGTGCCAGCAGTTGGGGGGGCACCGGGGAGCTGTTTTTT | CASSWGGTGELFF
TRBJ1-2 | - | TRBV6-6 | - | TGTGCCAGCAGTTTGCGCGGCTACACCTTC | CASSLRGYTF
TRBJ2-5 | TRBD1 | TRBV6-5 | - | TGTGCCAGCCGGGCAGGGGGCGTTGAGACCCAGTACTTC | CASRAGGVETQYF
TRBJ1-1 | - | TRBV6-5 | few | TGTGCCAGCAGTTACCGAGGACTACCGGGGAACACTGAAGCTTTCTTT | CASSYRGLPGNTEAFF
TRBJ1-1 | TRBD1 | TRBV10-3 | - | TGTGCCATCACCCGGGACAGCCGATACACTGAAGCTTTCTTT | CAITRDSRYTEAFF
TRBJ2-7 | TRBD2 | TRBV11-1 | - | TGTGCCAGGGGGGAGGGCCGCCTTTACGAGCAGTACTTC | CARGEGRLYEQYF